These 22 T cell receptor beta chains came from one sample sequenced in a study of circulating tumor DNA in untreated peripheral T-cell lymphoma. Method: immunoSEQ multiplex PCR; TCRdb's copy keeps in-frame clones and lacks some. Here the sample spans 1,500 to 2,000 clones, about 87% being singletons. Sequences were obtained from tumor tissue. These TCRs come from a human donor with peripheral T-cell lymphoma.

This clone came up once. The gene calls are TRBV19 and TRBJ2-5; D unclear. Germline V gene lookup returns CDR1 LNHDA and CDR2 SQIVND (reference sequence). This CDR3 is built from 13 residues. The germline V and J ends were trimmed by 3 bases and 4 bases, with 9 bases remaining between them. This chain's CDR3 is CASSMAVGETQYF. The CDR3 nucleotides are TGTGCCAGTAGTATGGCGGTGGGAGAGACCCAGTACTTC.

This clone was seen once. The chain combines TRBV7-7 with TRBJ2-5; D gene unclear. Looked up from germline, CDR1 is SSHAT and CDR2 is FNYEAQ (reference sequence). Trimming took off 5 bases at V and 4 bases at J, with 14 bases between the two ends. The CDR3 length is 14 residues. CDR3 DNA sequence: TGTGCCAGCAGCCAAGATGGTAGAGGAGAGACCCAGTACTTC. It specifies CASSQDGRGETQYF. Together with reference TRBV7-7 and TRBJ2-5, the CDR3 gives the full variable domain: GAGVSQSPRYKVTKRGQDVTLRCDPISSHATLYWYQQALGQGPEFLTYFNYEAQPDKSGLPSDRFSAERPEGSISTLTIQRTEQRDSAMYRCASSQDGRGETQYFGPGTRLLVL.

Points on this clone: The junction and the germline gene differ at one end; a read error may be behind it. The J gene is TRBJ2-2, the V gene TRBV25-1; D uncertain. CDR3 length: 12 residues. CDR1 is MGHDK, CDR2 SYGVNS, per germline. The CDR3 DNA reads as TGTGCCAGCAGGGGGAACGCCGGGGAGCTGTTTTTT. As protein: CASRGNAGELFF.

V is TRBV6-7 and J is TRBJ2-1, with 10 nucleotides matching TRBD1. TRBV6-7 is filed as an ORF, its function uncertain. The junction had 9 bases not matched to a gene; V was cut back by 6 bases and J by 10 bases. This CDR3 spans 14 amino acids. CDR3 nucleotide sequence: TGTGCCAGCAGGCTCGGGACAGGGGTGGGAGAGCAGTTCTTC. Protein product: CASRLGTGVGEQFF.

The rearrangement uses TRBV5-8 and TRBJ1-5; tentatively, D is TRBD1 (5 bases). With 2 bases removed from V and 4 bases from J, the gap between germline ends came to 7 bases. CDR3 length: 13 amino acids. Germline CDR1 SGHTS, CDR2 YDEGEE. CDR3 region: CASSLRGNQPQHF. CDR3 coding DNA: TGTGCCAGCAGCTTAAGGGGAAATCAGCCCCAGCATTTT.

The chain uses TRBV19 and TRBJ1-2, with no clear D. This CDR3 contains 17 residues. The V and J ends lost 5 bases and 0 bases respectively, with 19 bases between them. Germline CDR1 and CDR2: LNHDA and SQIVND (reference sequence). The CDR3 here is CASSSLLVRNSNYGYTF. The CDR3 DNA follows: TGTGCCAGTAGTTCCCTGCTGGTAAGGAACTCTAACTATGGCTACACCTTC.

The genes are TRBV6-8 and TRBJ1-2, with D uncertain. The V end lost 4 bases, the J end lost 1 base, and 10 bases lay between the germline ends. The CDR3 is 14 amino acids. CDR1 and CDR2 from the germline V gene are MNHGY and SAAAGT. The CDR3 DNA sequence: TGTGCCAGCAGTTCCCAGGCGGGTAACTATGGCTACACCTTC. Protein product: CASSSQAGNYGYTF.

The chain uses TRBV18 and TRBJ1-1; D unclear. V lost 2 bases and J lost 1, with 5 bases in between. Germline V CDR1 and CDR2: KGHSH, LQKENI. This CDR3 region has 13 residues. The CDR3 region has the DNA TGTGCCAGCTCACCAAAAACGAACACTGAAGCTTTCTTT. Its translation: CASSPKTNTEAFF.

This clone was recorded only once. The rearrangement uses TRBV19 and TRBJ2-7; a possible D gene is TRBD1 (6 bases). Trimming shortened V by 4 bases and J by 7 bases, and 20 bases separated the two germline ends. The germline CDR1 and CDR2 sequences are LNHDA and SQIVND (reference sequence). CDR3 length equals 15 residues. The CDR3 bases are TGTGCCAGTAGTAACCCCCTGGGGGCGCGAGGAGAGCAGTACTTC. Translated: CASSNPLGARGEQYF.

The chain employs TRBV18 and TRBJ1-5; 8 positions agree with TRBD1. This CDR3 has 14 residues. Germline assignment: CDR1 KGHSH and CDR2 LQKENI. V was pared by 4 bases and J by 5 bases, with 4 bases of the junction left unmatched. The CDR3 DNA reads TGTGCCAGCTCACTCGGACAGGGCGATCAGCCCCAGCATTTT. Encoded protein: CASSLGQGDQPQHF.

DNA of the CDR3: TGTGCCAGTAGTACCTTGGGCGGGAGCTCCTACAATGAGCAGTTCTTC. This encodes CASSTLGGSSYNEQFF. The chain is built from TRBV19 and TRBJ2-1; TRBD2 matches 7 bases. CDR1 is LNHDA and CDR2 is SQIVND in the germline V gene (reference sequence). J gave up 0 bases and V 4 bases, and 6 bases lay outside the gene matches. The CDR3 has 16 residues.

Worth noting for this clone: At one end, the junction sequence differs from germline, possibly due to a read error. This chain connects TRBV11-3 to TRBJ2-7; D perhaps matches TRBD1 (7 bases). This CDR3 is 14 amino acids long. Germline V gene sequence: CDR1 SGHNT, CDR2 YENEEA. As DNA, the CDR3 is TGTGCCAGCAGCCCAGGGGGGAGCTCCTACGAGCAGTACTTT. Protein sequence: CASSPGGSSYEQYF.

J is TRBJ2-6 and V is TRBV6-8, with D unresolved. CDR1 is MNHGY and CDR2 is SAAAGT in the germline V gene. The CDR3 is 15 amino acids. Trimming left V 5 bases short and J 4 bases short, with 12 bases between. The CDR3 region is CASSPQVPGANVLTF. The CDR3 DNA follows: TGTGCCAGCAGTCCTCAGGTCCCCGGGGCCAACGTCCTGACTTTC.

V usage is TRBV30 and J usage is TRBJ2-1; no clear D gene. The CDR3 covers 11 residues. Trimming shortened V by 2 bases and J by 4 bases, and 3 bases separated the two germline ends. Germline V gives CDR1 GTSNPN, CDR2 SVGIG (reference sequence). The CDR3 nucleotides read TGTGCCTGGAGTCCGTACAATGAGCAGTTCTTC. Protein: CAWSPYNEQFF.

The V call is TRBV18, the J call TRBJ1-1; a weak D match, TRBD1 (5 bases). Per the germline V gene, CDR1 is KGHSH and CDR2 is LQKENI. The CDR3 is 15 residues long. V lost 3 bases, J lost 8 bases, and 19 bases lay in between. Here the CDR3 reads CASSPRGSQKGEAFF. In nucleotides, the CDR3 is TGTGCCAGCTCACCGCGTGGGTCGCAAAAGGGGGAAGCTTTCTTT.

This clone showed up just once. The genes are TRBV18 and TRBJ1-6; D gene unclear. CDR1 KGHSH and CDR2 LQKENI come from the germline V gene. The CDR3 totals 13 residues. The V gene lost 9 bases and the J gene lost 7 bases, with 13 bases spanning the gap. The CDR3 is CASVNQENSPLHF. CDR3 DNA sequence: TGTGCCAGTGTTAACCAAGAAAATTCACCCCTCCACTTT.

In DNA, the CDR3 is TGTGCCAGCAGTTACTATCAGATTTCGGACGGGGAGCTGTTTTTT. Amino acids: CASSYYQISDGELFF. V is TRBV6-8 and J is TRBJ2-2, with unresolved D. Germline-derived CDR1 and CDR2 are MNHGY and SAAAGT. Trimming removed 1 base from V and 7 bases from J, with 13 bases in between. CDR3 length: 15 residues.

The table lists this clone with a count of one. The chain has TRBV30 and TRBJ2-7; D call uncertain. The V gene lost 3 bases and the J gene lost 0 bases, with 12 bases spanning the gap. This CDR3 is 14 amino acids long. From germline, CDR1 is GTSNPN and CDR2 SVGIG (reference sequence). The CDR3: CAWRTDRISYEQYF. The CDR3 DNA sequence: TGTGCCTGGAGAACTGACCGTATCTCCTACGAGCAGTACTTC.

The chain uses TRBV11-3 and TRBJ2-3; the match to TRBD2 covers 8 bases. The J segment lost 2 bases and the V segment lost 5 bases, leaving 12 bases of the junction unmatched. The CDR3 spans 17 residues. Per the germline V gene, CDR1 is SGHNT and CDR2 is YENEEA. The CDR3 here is CASSRPSSGGATDTQYF. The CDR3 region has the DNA TGTGCCAGCAGCCGCCCATCCAGCGGGGGAGCCACAGATACGCAGTATTTT.

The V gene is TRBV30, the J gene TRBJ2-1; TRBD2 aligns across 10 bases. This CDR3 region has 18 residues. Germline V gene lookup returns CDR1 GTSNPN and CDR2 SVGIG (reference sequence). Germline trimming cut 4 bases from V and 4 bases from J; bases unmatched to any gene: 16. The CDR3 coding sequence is TGTGCCTGGAACCGGATTCCCTTAGCGGGGGGCCATTACAATGAGCAGTTCTTC. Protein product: CAWNRIPLAGGHYNEQFF.

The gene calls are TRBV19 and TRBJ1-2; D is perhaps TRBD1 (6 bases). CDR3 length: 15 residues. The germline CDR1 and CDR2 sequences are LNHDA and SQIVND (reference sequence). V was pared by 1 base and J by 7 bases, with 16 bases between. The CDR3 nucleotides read TGTGCCAGTAGTATAGCAACCGGGACATCGACTGGCTACACCTTC. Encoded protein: CASSIATGTSTGYTF.

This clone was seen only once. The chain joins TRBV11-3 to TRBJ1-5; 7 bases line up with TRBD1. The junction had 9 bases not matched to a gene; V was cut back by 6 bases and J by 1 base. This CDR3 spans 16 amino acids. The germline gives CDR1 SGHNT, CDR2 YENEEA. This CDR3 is CASSAGTALSNQPQHF. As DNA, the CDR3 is TGTGCCAGCAGTGCCGGGACAGCTTTGAGCAATCAGCCCCAGCATTTT.